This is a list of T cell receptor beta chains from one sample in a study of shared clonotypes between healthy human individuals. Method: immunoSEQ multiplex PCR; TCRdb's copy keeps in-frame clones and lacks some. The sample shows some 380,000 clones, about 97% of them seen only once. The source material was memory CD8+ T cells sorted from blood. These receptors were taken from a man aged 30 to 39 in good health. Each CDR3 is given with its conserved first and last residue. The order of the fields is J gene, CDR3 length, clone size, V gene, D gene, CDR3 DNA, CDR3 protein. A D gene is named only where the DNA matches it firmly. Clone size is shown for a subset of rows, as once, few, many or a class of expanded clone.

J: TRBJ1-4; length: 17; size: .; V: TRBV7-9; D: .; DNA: TGTGCCAGCAGCATAAGCACCTACCCGTCCCGGGGAGAAAAACTGTTTTTT; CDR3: CASSISTYPSRGEKLFF
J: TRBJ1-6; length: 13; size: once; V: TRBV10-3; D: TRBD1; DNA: TGTGCCATCAGGGGGACAGGTATTTCACCCCTCCACTTT; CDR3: CAIRGTGISPLHF
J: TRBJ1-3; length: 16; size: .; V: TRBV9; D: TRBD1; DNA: TGTGCCAGCAGCACCGGGACAGGGTACTCTGGAAACACCATATATTTT; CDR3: CASSTGTGYSGNTIYF
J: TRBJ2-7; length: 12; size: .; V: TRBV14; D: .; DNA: TGTGCCAGCAGCCATGGTTCCTACGAGCAGTACTTC; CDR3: CASSHGSYEQYF
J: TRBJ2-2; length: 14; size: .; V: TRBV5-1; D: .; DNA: TGCGCCAGCAGCAAACAAGCGAACACCGGGGAGCTGTTTTTT; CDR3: CASSKQANTGELFF
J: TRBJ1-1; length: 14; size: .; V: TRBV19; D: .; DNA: TGTGCCAGTAGTATCTTGGAGTTGAACACTGAAGCTTTCTTT; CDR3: CASSILELNTEAFF
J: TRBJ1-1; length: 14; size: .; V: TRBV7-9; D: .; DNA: TGTGCCAGCAGCAAGACAGGTACGAACACTGAAGCTTTCTTT; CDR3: CASSKTGTNTEAFF
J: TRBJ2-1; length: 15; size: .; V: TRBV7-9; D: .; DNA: TGTGCCAGCAGCACGGGAGCGGGCCCCTACAATGAGCAGTTCTTC; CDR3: CASSTGAGPYNEQFF
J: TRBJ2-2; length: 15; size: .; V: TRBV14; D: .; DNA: TGTGCCAGCAGCCATCTACAGGGCGGCACCGGGGAGCTGTTTTTT; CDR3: CASSHLQGGTGELFF
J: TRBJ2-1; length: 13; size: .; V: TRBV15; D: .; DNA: TGTGCCACCAGCAGAGGGACATACAATGAGCAGTTCTTC; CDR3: CATSRGTYNEQFF
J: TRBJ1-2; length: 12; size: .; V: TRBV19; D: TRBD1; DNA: TGTGCCAGTCCGACAGGGAAGAATGGCTACACCTTC; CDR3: CASPTGKNGYTF
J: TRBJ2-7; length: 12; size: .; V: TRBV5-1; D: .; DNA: TGCGCCAGCAGCTTAGGCGATGGCGAGCAGTACTTC; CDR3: CASSLGDGEQYF
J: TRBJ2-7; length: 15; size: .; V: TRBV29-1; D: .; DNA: TGCAGCGCCTCCCCTCGATGGGGGGCTTCGGGAGAGCAGTACTTC; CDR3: CSASPRWGASGEQYF
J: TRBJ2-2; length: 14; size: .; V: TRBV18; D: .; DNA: TGTGCCAGCTCACTGGCAATGAACACCGGGGAGCTGTTTTTT; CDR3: CASSLAMNTGELFF
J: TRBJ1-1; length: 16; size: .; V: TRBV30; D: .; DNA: TGTGCCTGGCAGTCGACCATCACGAGGTTGACCACTGAAGCTTTCTTT; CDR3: CAWQSTITRLTTEAFF
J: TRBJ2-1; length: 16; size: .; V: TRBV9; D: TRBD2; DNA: TGTGCCAGCAGCGTTCGGACTAGCGGGAGGTGGAATGAGCAGTTCTTC; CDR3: CASSVRTSGRWNEQFF
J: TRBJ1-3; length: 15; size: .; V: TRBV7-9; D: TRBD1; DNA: TGTGCCAGCAGCTTAGAGAGGGGGCTGGGAAACACCATATATTTT; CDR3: CASSLERGLGNTIYF
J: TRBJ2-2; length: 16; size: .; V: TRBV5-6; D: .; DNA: TGTGCCAGCAGCTTGTGGCTAGCTGTGACCACCGGGGAGCTGTTTTTT; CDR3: CASSLWLAVTTGELFF
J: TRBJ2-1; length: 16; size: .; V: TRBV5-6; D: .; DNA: TGTGCCAGCAGCCTACAGGGGACTGGTTCCTACAATGAGCAGTTCTTC; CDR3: CASSLQGTGSYNEQFF
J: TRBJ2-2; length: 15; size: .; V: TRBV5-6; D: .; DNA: TGTGCCAGCAGCCTAATACCCCAGGGTACCGGGGAGCTGTTTTTT; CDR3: CASSLIPQGTGELFF
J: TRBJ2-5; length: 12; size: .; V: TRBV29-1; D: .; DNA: TGCAGCGTTGTACTGGGGGGAGAGACCCAGTACTTC; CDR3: CSVVLGGETQYF
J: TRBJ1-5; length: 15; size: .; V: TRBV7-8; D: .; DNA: TGTGCCAGCAGCCCTCTAGGGAATAGCAATCAGCCCCAGCATTTT; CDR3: CASSPLGNSNQPQHF
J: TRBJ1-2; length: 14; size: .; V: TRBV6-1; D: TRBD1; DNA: TGTGCCAGCAGTGAAGGGGACAGCGTCTATGGCTACACCTTC; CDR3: CASSEGDSVYGYTF
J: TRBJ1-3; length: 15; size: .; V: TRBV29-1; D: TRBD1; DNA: TGCAGCGTTCAGCCGGGACAGGGGCTTGGAAACACCATATATTTT; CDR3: CSVQPGQGLGNTIYF
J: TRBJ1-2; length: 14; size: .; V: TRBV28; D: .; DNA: TGTGCCAGCAGTACATCCCCCGGACGCTATGGCTACACCTTC; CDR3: CASSTSPGRYGYTF
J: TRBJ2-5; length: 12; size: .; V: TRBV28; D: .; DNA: TGTGCCAGCGAGCAGGGTGGGGAGACCCAGTACTTC; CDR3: CASEQGGETQYF
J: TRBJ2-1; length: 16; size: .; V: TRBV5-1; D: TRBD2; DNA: TGCGCCAGCAGCGTAACTAGCGGGAGGGCGGGCAATGAGCAGTTCTTC; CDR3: CASSVTSGRAGNEQFF
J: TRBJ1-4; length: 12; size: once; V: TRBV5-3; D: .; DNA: TGTGCCAGAAGCGGGTCGGATGAAAAACTGTTTTTT; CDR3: CARSGSDEKLFF
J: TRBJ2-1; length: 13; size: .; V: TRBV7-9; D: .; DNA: TGTGCCAGCAGCTTAATCGGGGGTAATGAGCAGTTCTTC; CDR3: CASSLIGGNEQFF
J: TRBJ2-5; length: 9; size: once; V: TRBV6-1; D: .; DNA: TGTGCCAGCACGGAGACCCAGTACTTC; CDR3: CASTETQYF
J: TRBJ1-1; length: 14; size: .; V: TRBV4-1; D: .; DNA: TGCGCCAGCAGCCGGGAGGGGATGAACACTGAAGCTTTCTTT; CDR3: CASSREGMNTEAFF
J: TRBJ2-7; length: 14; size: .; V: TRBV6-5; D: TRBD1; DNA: TGTGCCAGCAGTTACGGGACAGGGCACCACGAGCAGTACTTC; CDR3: CASSYGTGHHEQYF
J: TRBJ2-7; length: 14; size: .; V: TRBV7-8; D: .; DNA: TGTGCCAGCAGCCCCAGACCTGGTGGCTACGAGCAGTACTTC; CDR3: CASSPRPGGYEQYF
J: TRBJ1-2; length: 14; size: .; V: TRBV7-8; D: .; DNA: TGTGCCAGCAGCCCGGGGGGGGCGGGCTATGGCTACACCTTC; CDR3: CASSPGGAGYGYTF
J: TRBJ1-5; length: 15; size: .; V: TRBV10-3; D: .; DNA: TGTGCCATCAGTCCAGGGGAATATAGCAATCAGCCCCAGCATTTT; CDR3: CAISPGEYSNQPQHF
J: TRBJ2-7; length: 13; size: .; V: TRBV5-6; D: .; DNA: TGTGCCAGCAGCTTGGTAGGAATAGGTGTGCAGTACTTC; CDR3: CASSLVGIGVQYF
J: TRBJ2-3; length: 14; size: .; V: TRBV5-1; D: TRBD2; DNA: TGCGCCAGCAGCTCCCGGGACTACTCCGATACGCAGTATTTT; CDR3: CASSSRDYSDTQYF
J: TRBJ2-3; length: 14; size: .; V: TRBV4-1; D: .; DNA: TGCGCCAGCAGCCTGCGATCGGGCACAGATACGCAGTATTTT; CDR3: CASSLRSGTDTQYF
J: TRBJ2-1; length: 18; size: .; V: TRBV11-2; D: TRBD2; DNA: TGTGCCAGCAGCTTAGGACAGGTTTATACTAGCGGGAGAGGTGAGCAGTTCTTC; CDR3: CASSLGQVYTSGRGEQFF
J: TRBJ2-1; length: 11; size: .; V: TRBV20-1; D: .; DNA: TGCAGTGCTAATGGGTACAATGAGCAGTTCTTC; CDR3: CSANGYNEQFF
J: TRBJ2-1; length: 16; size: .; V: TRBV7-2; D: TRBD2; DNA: TGTGCCAGCAGCTGGGTAGCGGGAGGGGATTACAATGAGCAGTTCTTC; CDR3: CASSWVAGGDYNEQFF
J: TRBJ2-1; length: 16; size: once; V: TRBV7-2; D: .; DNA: TGTGCCAGCAGCTTCGCCGGGGTAAGCTCCTACAATGAGCAGTTCTTC; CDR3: CASSFAGVSSYNEQFF
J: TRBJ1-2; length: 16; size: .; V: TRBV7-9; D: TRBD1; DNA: TGTGCCAGCAGCAATCATTCCGGGACAGGGGGCTATGGCTACACCTTC; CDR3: CASSNHSGTGGYGYTF
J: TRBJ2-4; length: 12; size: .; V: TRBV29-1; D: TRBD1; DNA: TGCAGCGGCCGGGACAGCGAAAACATTCAGTACTTC; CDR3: CSGRDSENIQYF
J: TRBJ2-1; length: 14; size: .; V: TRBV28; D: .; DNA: TGTGCCAGCAGTGACTGGGACGGATGGAATGAGCAGTTCTTC; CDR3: CASSDWDGWNEQFF
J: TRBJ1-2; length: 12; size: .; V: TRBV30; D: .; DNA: TGTGCCTGGAGATCCGGGAACCATGGCTACACCTTC; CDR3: CAWRSGNHGYTF
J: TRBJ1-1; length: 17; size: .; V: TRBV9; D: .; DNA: TGTGCCAGCACCCGGGGGGGGGCCGGAGTCATGAACACTGAAGCTTTCTTT; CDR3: CASTRGGAGVMNTEAFF
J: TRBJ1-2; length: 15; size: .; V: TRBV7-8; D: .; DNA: TGTGCCAGCAGCTTAGCACCTGACAGATCCTATGGCTACACCTTC; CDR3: CASSLAPDRSYGYTF
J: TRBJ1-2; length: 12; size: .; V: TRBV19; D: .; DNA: TGTGCCAGTAGTGGAGGGGGCTATGGCTACACCTTC; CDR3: CASSGGGYGYTF
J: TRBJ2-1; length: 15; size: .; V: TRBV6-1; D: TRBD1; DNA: TGTGCCAGCAGTGATCGGGACAGGGGGCGAAATGAGCAGTTCTTC; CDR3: CASSDRDRGRNEQFF
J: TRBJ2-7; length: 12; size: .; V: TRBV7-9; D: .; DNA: TGTGCCAGCAGCTTAGGGGGCGCCGAGCAGTACTTC; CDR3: CASSLGGAEQYF
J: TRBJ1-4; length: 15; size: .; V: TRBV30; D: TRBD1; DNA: TGTGCCTGGAGCGACCGGGACAGGGGACGCGAAAAACTGTTTTTT; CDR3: CAWSDRDRGREKLFF
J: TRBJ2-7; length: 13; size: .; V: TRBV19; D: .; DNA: TGTGCCAGTAGCGGGAGCGGCGTCCGCGAGCAGTACTTC; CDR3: CASSGSGVREQYF
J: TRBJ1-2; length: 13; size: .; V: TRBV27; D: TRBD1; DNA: TGTGCCAGCAGTCGGACAGGGGGCTATGGCTACACCTTC; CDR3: CASSRTGGYGYTF
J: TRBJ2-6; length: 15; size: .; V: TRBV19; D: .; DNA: TGTGCCAGTAGTATACCCTGGACTGGGGCCAACGTCCTGACTTTC; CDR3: CASSIPWTGANVLTF
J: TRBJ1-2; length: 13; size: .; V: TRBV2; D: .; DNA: TGTGCCAGCAGAGGGGGGACTCCCTATGGCTACACCTTC; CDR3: CASRGGTPYGYTF
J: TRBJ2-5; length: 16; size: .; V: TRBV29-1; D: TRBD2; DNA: TGCAGCGTCGCGGGACTAGCGGGAAGAGGGCAAGAGACCCAGTACTTC; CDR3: CSVAGLAGRGQETQYF